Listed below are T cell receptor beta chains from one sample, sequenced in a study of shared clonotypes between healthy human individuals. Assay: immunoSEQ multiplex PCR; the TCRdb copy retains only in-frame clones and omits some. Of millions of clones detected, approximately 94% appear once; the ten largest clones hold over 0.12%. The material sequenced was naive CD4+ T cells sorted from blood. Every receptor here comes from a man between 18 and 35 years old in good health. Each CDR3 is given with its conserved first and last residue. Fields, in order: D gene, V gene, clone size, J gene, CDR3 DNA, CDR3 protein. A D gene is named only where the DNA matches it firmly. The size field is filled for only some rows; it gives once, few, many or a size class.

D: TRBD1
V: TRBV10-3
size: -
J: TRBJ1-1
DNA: TGTGCCATCTCGGGACAGAATAGTGAAGCTTTCTTT
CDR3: CAISGQNSEAFF

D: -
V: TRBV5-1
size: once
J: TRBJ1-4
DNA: TGCGCCAGCAGACCCGGACGGATCCTCCTTAATGAAAAACTGTTTTTT
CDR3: CASRPGRILLNEKLFF

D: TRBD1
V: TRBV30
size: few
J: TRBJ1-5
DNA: TGTGCCTGGAGTGTAGGGACAGGGCACTATCAGCCCCAGCATTTT
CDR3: CAWSVGTGHYQPQHF

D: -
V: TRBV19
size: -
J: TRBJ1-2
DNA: TGTGCCAGTAGTATTGCGGGGGTTTATGGCTACACCTTC
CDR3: CASSIAGVYGYTF

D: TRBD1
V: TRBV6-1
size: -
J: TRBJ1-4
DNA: TGTGCCAGCAAGGTCTGGGGACAGCATAATGAAAAACTGTTTTTT
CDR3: CASKVWGQHNEKLFF

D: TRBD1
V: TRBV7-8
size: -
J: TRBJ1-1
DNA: TGTGCCAGCAGCTCGGACAGGAGTACTGAAGCTTTCTTT
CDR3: CASSSDRSTEAFF

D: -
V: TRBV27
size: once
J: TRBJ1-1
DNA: TGTGCCAGCAGATTATTCTCCTCACGTGGGGGGTTGAACACTGAAGCTTTCTTT
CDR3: CASRLFSSRGGLNTEAFF

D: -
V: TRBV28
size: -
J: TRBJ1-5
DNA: TGTGCCAGCAGTTTAGTACATATGTTGGAGTCAAAGGATCAGCCCCAGCATTTT
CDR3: CASSLVHMLESKDQPQHF

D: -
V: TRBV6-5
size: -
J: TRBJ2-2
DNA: TGTGCCAGCAGGCAAACGAACACCGGGGAGCTGTTTTTT
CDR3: CASRQTNTGELFF

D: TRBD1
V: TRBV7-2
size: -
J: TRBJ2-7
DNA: TGTGCCAGCAGCTTAGGGGGACAGCCCTCCTACGAGCAGTACTTC
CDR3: CASSLGGQPSYEQYF

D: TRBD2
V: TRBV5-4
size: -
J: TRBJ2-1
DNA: TGTGCCAGCAGCTTGCGCGGGACTAGCGGGTGGAATGAGCAGTTCTTC
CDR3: CASSLRGTSGWNEQFF

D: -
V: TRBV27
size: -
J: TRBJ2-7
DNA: TGTGCCAGCAGTTTAAGTCTCGGGACATTAAGCTACGAGCAGTACTTC
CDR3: CASSLSLGTLSYEQYF

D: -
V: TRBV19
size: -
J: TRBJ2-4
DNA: TGTGCCAGTAGTCCTCGGGCCGGGGACATTCAGTACTTC
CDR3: CASSPRAGDIQYF

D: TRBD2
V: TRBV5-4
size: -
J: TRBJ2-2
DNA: TGTGCCAGCAGCTTGATAGGGGATAGCGGGAGGTCGGACGGGGAGCTGTTTTTT
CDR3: CASSLIGDSGRSDGELFF

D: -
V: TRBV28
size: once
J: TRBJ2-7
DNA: TGTGCCAGCAGTTTTATGACCCCCTCTGGGCAGTACTTC
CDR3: CASSFMTPSGQYF

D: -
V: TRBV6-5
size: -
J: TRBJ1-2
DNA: TGTGCCAGCAATGCGATCGGAGGCTACACCTTC
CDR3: CASNAIGGYTF

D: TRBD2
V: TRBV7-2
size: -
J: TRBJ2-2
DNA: TGTGCCAGCACCCAGACTAGCGGGAGGTTAACCGGGGAGCTGTTTTTT
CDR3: CASTQTSGRLTGELFF

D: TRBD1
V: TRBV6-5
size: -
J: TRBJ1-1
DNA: TGTGCCAGCAGTTACAGAGGGGGCGCGAACACTGAAGCTTTCTTT
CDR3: CASSYRGGANTEAFF

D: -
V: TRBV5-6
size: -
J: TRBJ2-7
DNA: TGTGCCAGCAGCTTGGGGACGAAATACGAGCAGTACTTC
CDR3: CASSLGTKYEQYF

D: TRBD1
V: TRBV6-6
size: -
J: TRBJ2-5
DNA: TGTGCCAGCAGTTACTCCGACAGGGGGCATAGAGAGACCCAGTACTTC
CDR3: CASSYSDRGHRETQYF

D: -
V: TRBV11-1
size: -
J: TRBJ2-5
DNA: TGTGCCAGCAGCTTAAGGCTGGGAGAAGAGACCCAGTACTTC
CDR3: CASSLRLGEETQYF

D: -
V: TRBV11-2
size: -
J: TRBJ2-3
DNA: TGTGCCAGCAGCTTGACAGGTAGCACAGATACGCAGTATTTT
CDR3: CASSLTGSTDTQYF

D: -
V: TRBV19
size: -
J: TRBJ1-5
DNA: TGTGCCAGCTCCCGAACCATGGATCAGCCCCAGCATTTT
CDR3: CASSRTMDQPQHF

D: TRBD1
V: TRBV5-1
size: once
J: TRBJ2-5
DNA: TGCGCCAGCAGCTTGTGGACAGGGGAATTGGAGACCCAGTACTTC
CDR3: CASSLWTGELETQYF

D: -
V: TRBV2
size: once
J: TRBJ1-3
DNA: TGTGCCAGCGGGACACCTGGAAACACCATATATTTT
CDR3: CASGTPGNTIYF

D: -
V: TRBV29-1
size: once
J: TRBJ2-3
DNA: TGCAGCGCAAGAAGGACCCCCGGGACAATGGATACGCAGTATTTT
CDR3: CSARRTPGTMDTQYF

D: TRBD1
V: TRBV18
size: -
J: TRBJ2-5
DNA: TGTGCCAGCTCACCTCCCAACAGGGGGCCCCCTTGGCAAGAGACCCAGTACTTC
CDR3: CASSPPNRGPPWQETQYF

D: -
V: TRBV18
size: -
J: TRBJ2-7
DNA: TGTGCCAGCTCACCAATCGCCGGGGCCTCCTACGAGCAGTACTTC
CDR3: CASSPIAGASYEQYF

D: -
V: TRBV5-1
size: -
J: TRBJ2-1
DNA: TGCGCCAGCAGCCCGCGGACAGTGACAAGCCGGTCCTACAATGAGCAGTTCTTC
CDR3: CASSPRTVTSRSYNEQFF

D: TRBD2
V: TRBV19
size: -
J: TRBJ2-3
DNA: TGTGCCAGTAGTCCGTCTAGCGGGAGGACAGATACGCAGTATTTT
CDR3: CASSPSSGRTDTQYF

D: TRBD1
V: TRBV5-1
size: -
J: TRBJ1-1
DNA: TGCGCCAGCAGCCCCGGTACAGGGGGCACTGAAGCTTTCTTT
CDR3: CASSPGTGGTEAFF

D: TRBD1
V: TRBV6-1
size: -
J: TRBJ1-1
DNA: TGTGCCACCTCGGACAGGGCGTCGAACACTGAAGCTTTCTTT
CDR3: CATSDRASNTEAFF

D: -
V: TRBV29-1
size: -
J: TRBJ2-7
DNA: TGCAGCGTTGAGTCCCGGGGCACGGGCGAGCAGTACTTC
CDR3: CSVESRGTGEQYF

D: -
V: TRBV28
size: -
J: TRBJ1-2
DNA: TGTGCCAGCAGTTGGGGTAACTATGGCTACACCTTC
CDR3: CASSWGNYGYTF

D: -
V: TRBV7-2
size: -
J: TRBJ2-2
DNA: TGTGCCAGCAGCTCGATACCGCGGTTACCACCCGGGGAGCTGTTTTTT
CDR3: CASSSIPRLPPGELFF

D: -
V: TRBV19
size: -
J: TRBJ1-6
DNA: TGTGCCAGTAGTATAAGGTCGCCCGGCAACTCCTATAATTCACCCCTCCACTTT
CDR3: CASSIRSPGNSYNSPLHF

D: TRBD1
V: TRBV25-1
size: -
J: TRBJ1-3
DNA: TGTGCCAGCAGTACTCGGACAGGGGCGAGCTCTGGAAACACCATATATTTT
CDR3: CASSTRTGASSGNTIYF

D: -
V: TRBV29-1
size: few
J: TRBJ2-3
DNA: TGCAGCGTTGAAAGGGACAGCACAGATACGCAGTATTTT
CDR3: CSVERDSTDTQYF

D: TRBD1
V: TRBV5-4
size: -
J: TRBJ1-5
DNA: TGTGCCAGCAGCCGGGACAGGAGCAATCAGCCCCAGCATTTT
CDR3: CASSRDRSNQPQHF

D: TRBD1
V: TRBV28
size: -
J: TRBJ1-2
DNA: TGTGCCAGCAGTTTATTGGGACAGGGGGCTCCATTTGGCTACACCTTC
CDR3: CASSLLGQGAPFGYTF

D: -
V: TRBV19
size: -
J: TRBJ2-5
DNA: TGTGCCAGTAGTATCAACAGGGTCGAGACCCAGTACTTC
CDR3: CASSINRVETQYF

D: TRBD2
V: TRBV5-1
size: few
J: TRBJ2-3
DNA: TGCGCCAGCAGCGAGGGACTAGCGGGGGCTTTAGATACGCAGTATTTT
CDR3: CASSEGLAGALDTQYF

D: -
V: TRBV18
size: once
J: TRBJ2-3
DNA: TGTGCCAGCTCACCTCAGGCAGGGGGCACAGATACGCAGTATTTT
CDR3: CASSPQAGGTDTQYF

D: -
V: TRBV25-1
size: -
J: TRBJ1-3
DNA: TGTGCCAGCTCGGTCCTATCTGGAAACACCATATATTTT
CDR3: CASSVLSGNTIYF

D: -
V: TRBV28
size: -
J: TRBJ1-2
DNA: TGTGCCAGCAGTTTGGGGGGATCTAACTATGGCTACACCTTC
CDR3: CASSLGGSNYGYTF

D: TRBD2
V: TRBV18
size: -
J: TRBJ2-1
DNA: TGTGCCAGCTCATCTCTAGCGGGGTTCTACAATGAGCAGTTCTTC
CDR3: CASSSLAGFYNEQFF

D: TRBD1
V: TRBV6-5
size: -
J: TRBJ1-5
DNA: TGTGCCAGCAGCCGTGGGACAGGGAATCAGCCCCAGCATTTT
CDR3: CASSRGTGNQPQHF

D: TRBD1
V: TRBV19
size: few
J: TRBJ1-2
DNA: TGTGCCAGTAGTCAGGGACAGAACTATGGCTACACCTTC
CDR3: CASSQGQNYGYTF

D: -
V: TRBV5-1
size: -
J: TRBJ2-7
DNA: TGCGCCAGCAGCCTAACGGGAGCCGGCTACGAGCAGTACTTC
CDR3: CASSLTGAGYEQYF

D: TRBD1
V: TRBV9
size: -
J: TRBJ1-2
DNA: TGTGCCAGCAGCGAACCCCGGGACAGGCCAGATTTGAACTATGGCTACACCTTC
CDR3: CASSEPRDRPDLNYGYTF

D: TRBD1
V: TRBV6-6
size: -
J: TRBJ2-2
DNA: TGTGCCAGCAGCCGACAGGGGGTTAAGGACACCGGGGAGCTGTTTTTT
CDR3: CASSRQGVKDTGELFF

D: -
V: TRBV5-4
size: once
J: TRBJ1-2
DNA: TGTGCCAGCAGCTTGGGAGGGGTTAACTATGGCTACACCTTC
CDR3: CASSLGGVNYGYTF

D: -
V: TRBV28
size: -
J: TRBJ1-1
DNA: TGTGCCAGCTGCTGGGGGGCTGAAGCTTTCTTT
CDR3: CASCWGAEAFF

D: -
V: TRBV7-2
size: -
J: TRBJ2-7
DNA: TGTGCCAGCAGCTTACCTGCCCTGGGTGCCTACGAGCAGTACTTC
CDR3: CASSLPALGAYEQYF